These 9 T cell receptor beta chains came from one sample sequenced in a study of T-cell memory formation after mild COVID-19 (dated by TCRdb to the early 2020s). The library was generated by 5' RACE. Sequencing was performed on an Illumina NovaSeq 6000. TCRdb trimmed the raw reads at Q25, called clones with MiXCR and kept productive beta chains. Rows with one shared CDR3 protein collapse into an entry with the most common genes and DNA. Counted in this sample were more than 120,000 distinct CDR3 sequences; 6% to 7% of them appeared once. Jointly, the top ten make up approximately 2.2% of the sample. Sequencing used PBMCs or a T cell subset sorted from them (not recorded which). The receptors here all came from an adult woman who had mild COVID-19 (a few samples of this study predate the infection). The sample titles of this study are shuffled in the database, so cell type and time point are left out; the donor was told from shared clones.

This chain links TRBV7-2 with TRBJ1-5; D is unresolved. The CDR3 has 15 residues. Trimming pared 1 base from V and 3 bases from J, leaving 10 bases between. Germline CDR1 reads SGHTA; CDR2 reads FQGNSA. Here the CDR3 reads CASSLGVQTNQPQHF. In DNA, the CDR3 is TGTGCCAGCAGCTTAGGGGTACAGACCAATCAGCCCCAGCATTTT. Variable domain in full (rest from reference TRBV7-2 and TRBJ1-5): GAGVSQSPSNKVTEKGKDVELRCDPISGHTALYWYRQSLGQGLEFLIYFQGNSAPDKSGLPSDRFSAERTGGSVSTLTIQRTQQEDSAVYLCASSLGVQTNQPQHFGDGTRLSIL.

This clonotype was recorded a few times. V is TRBV7-9 and J is TRBJ2-1; TRBD2 matches at 14 bases. J lost 10 bases, V lost 5 bases, and 7 bases had no gene match. The CDR3 is 15 amino acids. The germline CDR1 and CDR2 sequences are SEHNR and FQNEAQ (reference sequence). CDR3 nucleotides: TGTGCCAGCAGCCCGGGACTAGCGGGAGTTGAGGAGCAGTTCTTC. It codes for CASSPGLAGVEEQFF.

CDR3 loop: CASSPEGPSGNTIYF. CDR3 bases: TGTGCCAGCTCACCGGAGGGGCCCTCTGGAAACACCATATATTTT. The V and J genes are TRBV18 and TRBJ1-3; perhaps TRBD1 as D (5 bases). Trimming shortened V by 3 bases and J by 0 bases, and 9 bases separated the two germline ends. Germline values: CDR1 KGHSH, CDR2 LQKENI. CDR3 length equals 15 residues.

There are many counts of this clonotype. The J gene is TRBJ2-5, the V gene TRBV6-5; a weak D match, TRBD2 (7 bases). CDR1 is MNHEY, CDR2 SVGAGI, per germline. The CDR3 consists of 15 residues. V gave up 7 bases and J gave up 5 bases, with 20 bases separating them. CDR3 protein: CASIDLGGPMETQYF. The CDR3 DNA sequence: TGTGCCAGCATCGATTTGGGGGGGCCCATGGAGACCCAGTACTTC.

This clonotype was counted between two and nine times. The chain couples TRBV4-2 to TRBJ2-3; 8 bases map to TRBD2. V was clipped by 0 bases and J by 3 bases; unmatched bases: 8. The germline V gene has CDR1 LGHNA and CDR2 YNFKEQ. The CDR3 loop spans 17 amino acids. The CDR3 nucleotides are TGTGCCAGCAGCCAAGAGTACGGGGGGGCGGGAACAGATACGCAGTATTTT. Amino acid sequence: CASSQEYGGAGTDTQYF.

In regard to this clonotype: A much larger clone sits a single nucleotide away, making a read error possible. V gene TRBV27 combines with J gene TRBJ2-7; 9 bases match TRBD1. CDR1 MNHEY and CDR2 SMNVEV come from the germline V gene (reference sequence). The CDR3 is made up of 14 amino acids. V shed 9 bases and J 5 bases; nucleotides not matched to a gene: 11. The CDR3 here is CARSPDRTGDEQYF. The CDR3 nucleotides read TGTGCCAGAAGTCCTGACCGGACAGGGGACGAGCAGTACTTC.

This clonotype has more than one count but fewer than ten. J is TRBJ2-7 and V is TRBV7-2; D call uncertain. In germline, CDR1 is SGHTA, CDR2 FQGNSA. The CDR3 totals 13 residues. V lost 1 base, J lost 6 bases, and 10 bases lay in between. The chain's CDR3 is CASSLGATAEQYF. The CDR3, as DNA: TGTGCCAGCAGCTTAGGAGCGACCGCCGAGCAGTACTTC.

This clonotype was counted between two and nine times. V is TRBV6-5 and J is TRBJ1-3; D is possibly TRBD1 (5 bases). Germline assignment: CDR1 MNHEY and CDR2 SVGAGI. This CDR3 comprises 15 residues. V lost 6 bases, J lost 0 bases, and 12 bases lay in between. The CDR3 sequence: CASRAPGGSGNTIYF. In DNA form, the CDR3 reads TGTGCCAGCAGGGCCCCGGGGGGCTCTGGAAACACCATATATTTT.

This clonotype has more than one count but fewer than ten. This sequence joins TRBV5-1 and TRBJ2-3; 9 bases line up with TRBD2. CDR1 and CDR2 from the germline V gene are SGHRS and YFSETQ. The CDR3 has 16 amino acids. With V trimmed by 0 bases and J by 5 bases, 7 bases remained unmatched. CDR3 nucleotides: TGCGCCAGCAGCTTGGCCGGGCTAGCGGGAAGAGATACGCAGTATTTT. Its protein product is CASSLAGLAGRDTQYF.